This TCR beta chain originates from a study of T cell responses to AZD1222 COVID-19 vaccine. Study-wide results and caveats: The CD4 TCRs associated with vaccination extended across spike and predominated at 160-218 and 743-854. Donor demographics were predominantly white British with a female majority; clonal diversity may be underestimated.

The method was immunoSEQ multiplex PCR; TCRdb's version includes in-frame clones alone and lacks a portion of them. The sample includes roughly 150,000 clones, approximately 90% of them seen just once. Second doses that came at about 4 or about 12 weeks were put together. Note on this clone: The antigen is unknown.

This TCR was recovered from an adult who received the AZD1222 COVID-19 vaccine. The sample in question was peripheral blood, obtained 28 days after the second AZD1222 dose.

The CDR3 coding sequence is TGTGCCAGCAGCGCAGACAGGGATCGTCAGCCCCAGCATTTT. This codes for CASSADRDRQPQHF. The chain employs TRBV2 and TRBJ1-5, with 7 bases identical to TRBD1. In germline, CDR1 is SNHLY, CDR2 FYNNEI. V shed 6 bases, J shed 6 bases, and the junction held 8 bases outside the gene matches. This CDR3 contains 14 residues.